Listed here are 22 T cell receptor beta chains from one sample, sequenced in a study of shared clonotypes between healthy human individuals. Sequencing was performed with immunoSEQ multiplex PCR; in TCRdb, only in-frame clones are kept and a portion is missing. The sample has roughly 2,300,000 clones, less than 95% seen once. What was sequenced was naive CD4+ T cells from PBMCs. Documented subset: CD45RA+ positively selected. All receptors derive from a man aged 18-30 years in good health. Some clones in this sample may be carry-over from other donors' samples.

This chain links TRBV2 with TRBJ2-1; 11 bases agree with TRBD2. CDR1 and CDR2 (germline): SNHLY, FYNNEI. The junction had 9 bases not matched to a gene; V was cut back by 6 bases and J by 8 bases. The CDR3 spans 15 residues. This CDR3 is CASRLTSGRVDEQFF. CDR3 DNA sequence: TGTGCCAGCAGGCTCACTAGCGGGAGAGTGGATGAGCAGTTCTTC.

This chain uses TRBV19 with TRBJ2-7; D possibly uses TRBD1 or TRBD2 (5 bases each). The germline gives CDR1 LNHDA, CDR2 SQIVND (reference sequence). This CDR3 is 13 amino acids long. The germline V and J ends were trimmed by 4 bases and 5 bases, with 12 bases remaining between them. The CDR3 loop reads CASSRGKDDEQYF. The CDR3 nucleotides read TGTGCCAGTAGTAGGGGGAAAGACGACGAGCAGTACTTC.

The chain employs TRBV6-1 and TRBJ2-5; the match to TRBD1 covers 8 bases. V trimming: 7 bases; J trimming: 4 bases; junction bases outside the gene matches: 5. CDR1 is MNHNS and CDR2 is SASEGT in the germline V gene. This CDR3 is built from 13 residues. For the CDR3, the DNA is TGTGCCAGCACTCTGACAGGGGTAGAGACCCAGTACTTC. This gives the protein CASTLTGVETQYF.

V and J are TRBV6-4 and TRBJ1-1; possibly TRBD1 for D (6 bases). The length of the CDR3 is 11 residues. V lost 11 bases and J lost 7, with 14 bases in between. Germline loops: CDR1 MRHNA, CDR2 SNTAGT. CDR3 sequence reads: CAFQGRLEAFF. The CDR3 DNA reads as TGTGCCTTCCAGGGGCGGCTTGAAGCTTTCTTT.

This chain uses TRBV25-1 with TRBJ2-5, with D tentatively TRBD1 or TRBD2 (5 bases each). This CDR3 spans 16 amino acids. V shed 1 base and J shed 3 bases, with 15 bases lying between them. Germline-derived CDR1 and CDR2 are MGHDK and SYGVNS. The CDR3 region is CASSESGTAEKETQYF. In DNA, the CDR3 is TGTGCCAGCAGTGAATCCGGGACGGCTGAGAAAGAGACCCAGTACTTC. Combining the CDR3 with reference TRBV25-1 and TRBJ2-5 gives the whole variable domain EADIYQTPRYLVIGTGKKITLECSQTMGHDKMYWYQQDPGMELHLIHYSYGVNSTEKGDLSSESTVSRIRTEHFPLTLESARPSHTSQYLCASSESGTAEKETQYFGPGTRLLVL.

CDR3 in DNA: TGCAGCGTTGAACTGGGGGTTGGGACTAGTCAAGAGACCCAGTACTTC. Translating gives CSVELGVGTSQETQYF. The rearrangement joins TRBV29-1 to TRBJ2-5; TRBD2 matches at 8 bases. Germline CDR1 reads SQVTM; CDR2 reads ANQGSEA. V lost 2 bases, J lost 2 bases, and 10 bases stayed unmatched. This CDR3 has 16 amino acids.

Concerning this clone: The sample carries other DNA sequences with the same CDR3. The chain is built from TRBV6-6 and TRBJ2-7; 7 bases match TRBD2. Germline assignment: CDR1 MNHNY and CDR2 SVGAGI (reference sequence). The CDR3 is 14 amino acids. V dropped 2 bases and J dropped 2; count of bases not matched to a gene: 3. The CDR3 region has the DNA TGTGCCAGCAGTTACGGGCGGGGGACCTACGAGCAGTACTTC. It translates to CASSYGRGTYEQYF.

The chain carries TRBV15 and TRBJ2-3; 8 bases map to TRBD2. This CDR3 contains 15 residues. After removal of 1 base from V and 3 bases from J, the junction contained 3 bases not matched to a gene. Germline V gene sequence: CDR1 LNHNV, CDR2 YYDKDF (reference sequence). CDR3 protein: CATSRAGGQTDTQYF. Written as DNA, the CDR3 is TGTGCCACCAGCAGAGCGGGAGGGCAGACAGATACGCAGTATTTT.

The chain joins TRBV27 to TRBJ2-7, with D perhaps TRBD1 (6 bases). This CDR3 is 15 amino acids long. The germline V and J ends were trimmed by 6 bases and 1 base, with 16 bases remaining between them. Germline V gives CDR1 MNHEY, CDR2 SMNVEV (reference sequence). The CDR3 DNA follows: TGTGCCAGCAGACTTGCCGGGGACACTTCCTACGAGCAGTACTTC. It is translated as CASRLAGDTSYEQYF.

The chain has TRBV4-3 and TRBJ2-1, with D maybe TRBD1 (6 bases). The CDR3 totals 15 residues. V dropped 1 base and J dropped 7 bases, with 14 bases sitting between them. The V gene's germline CDR1 is LGHNA and CDR2 YSLEER. The CDR3 nucleotides read TGCGCCAGCAGCCAAGGACAGGCATTTGGGAATGAGCAGTTCTTC. Its protein is CASSQGQAFGNEQFF.

V and J are TRBV4-2 and TRBJ2-3, with 8 bases fitting TRBD2. V trimming: 0 bases; J trimming: 4 bases; junction bases outside the gene matches: 6. CDR1 is LGHNA and CDR2 is YNFKEQ in the germline V gene. The CDR3 extends over 16 amino acids. CDR3 sequence: CASSQEGAGVPDTQYF. For the CDR3, the DNA is TGTGCCAGCAGCCAAGAGGGAGCGGGAGTGCCAGATACGCAGTATTTT.

The chain recombines TRBV19 with TRBJ1-5; 10 nucleotides align to TRBD1. The V segment lost 5 bases and the J segment 3 bases; nucleotides outside the gene matches: 13. The CDR3 extends over 18 amino acids. The germline CDR1 and CDR2 sequences are LNHDA and SQIVND (reference sequence). CDR3 loop: CASSPRDRGTVVNQPQHF. In nucleotides, the CDR3 is TGTGCCAGTAGTCCCCGGGACAGGGGTACGGTTGTCAATCAGCCCCAGCATTTT.

In this sample, this clone turned up once. The chain links TRBV5-1 to TRBJ2-7; 7 nucleotides align to TRBD1. V shed 2 bases and J 5 bases; nucleotides not matched to a gene: 4. This CDR3 contains 13 residues. CDR1 is SGHRS, CDR2 YFSETQ, per germline. The CDR3 sequence is CASSLRGLDEQYF. The CDR3 nucleotides are TGCGCCAGCAGCTTAAGGGGGCTGGACGAGCAGTACTTC.

J is TRBJ2-2 and V is TRBV18; D remains unclear. V lost 1 base and J lost 3, with 3 bases in between. The CDR3 is 13 residues long. The germline V gene encodes CDR1 KGHSH and CDR2 LQKENI. Here the CDR3 DNA reads TGTGCCAGCTCACCACTTCACACCGGGGAGCTGTTTTTT. It specifies CASSPLHTGELFF. The whole variable domain, filled in from reference TRBV18 and TRBJ2-2, reads NAGVMQNPRHLVRRRGQEARLRCSPMKGHSHVYWYRQLPEEGLKFMVYLQKENIIDESGMPKERFSAEFPKEGPSILRIQQVVRGDSAAYFCASSPLHTGELFFGEGSRLTVL.

The genes are TRBV7-2 and TRBJ2-5; 11 positions match TRBD2. The CDR3 length is 16 residues. Germline lookup yields CDR1 SGHTA and CDR2 FQGNSA. The V and J ends lost 5 bases and 5 bases, in that order; junction bases with no gene match: 10. CDR3 sequence reads: CASSPRTSGSGETQYF. The CDR3 region has the DNA TGTGCCAGCAGCCCGAGAACTAGCGGGAGTGGGGAGACCCAGTACTTC.

The chain couples TRBV11-3 to TRBJ2-1; either TRBD1 or TRBD2 may fit D (5 bases each). With 5 bases removed from V and 5 bases from J, the gap between germline ends came to 13 bases. CDR1 is SGHNT and CDR2 is YENEEA in the germline V gene. CDR3 length: 14 residues. CDR3 loop: CASSPWDGDNEQFF. The CDR3 nucleotides are TGTGCCAGCAGCCCTTGGGACGGGGACAATGAGCAGTTCTTC.

V gene TRBV28 combines with J gene TRBJ2-2; TRBD2 matches at 8 bases. Trimming took 3 bases from V and 4 from J; bases not matched to a gene: 4. There are 15 residues in the CDR3. Germline V gene sequence: CDR1 MDHEN, CDR2 SYDVKM. In nucleotides, the CDR3 is TGTGCCAGCAGTTTGGGACTAGTCGTCACCGGGGAGCTGTTTTTT. It is translated as CASSLGLVVTGELFF.

This chain links TRBV28 with TRBJ2-2; 16 bases match TRBD2. This CDR3 is built from 19 residues. V trimming: 2 bases; J trimming: 13 bases; junction bases outside the gene matches: 16. Germline-derived CDR1 and CDR2 are MDHEN and SYDVKM. The CDR3 is CASSLHGTSGRVGIRGLFF. The DNA of the CDR3 is TGTGCCAGCAGTTTACACGGGACTAGCGGGAGGGTTGGGATCCGAGGGCTGTTTTTT. Full variable domain (missing parts from reference TRBV28 and TRBJ2-2): DVKVTQSSRYLVKRTGEKVFLECVQDMDHENMFWYRQDPGLGLRLIYFSYDVKMKEKGDIPEGYSVSREKKERFSLILESASTNQTSMYLCASSLHGTSGRVGIRGLFFGEGSRLTVL.

The chain is built from TRBV2 and TRBJ2-3; the match to TRBD1 covers 7 bases. Trimming cost V 8 bases and J 4 bases; bases outside gene matches: 3. Germline V gives CDR1 SNHLY, CDR2 FYNNEI. This CDR3 comprises 12 residues. In DNA, the CDR3 is TGTGCCAGCGCAACAGGGGCAGATACGCAGTATTTT. Translation: CASATGADTQYF.

The J gene is TRBJ2-7, the V gene TRBV5-6; 9 bases agree with TRBD1. The CDR3 consists of 15 residues. Trimming cost V 3 bases and J 2 bases; bases outside gene matches: 6. CDR1 SGHDT and CDR2 YYEEEE come from the germline V gene. The CDR3, as DNA: TGTGCCAGCAGCTCAGGACAGGGGCTCACCTACGAGCAGTACTTC. Translating gives CASSSGQGLTYEQYF.

J is TRBJ2-7 and V is TRBV28; D is possibly TRBD2 (6 bases). This CDR3 has 13 amino acids. Per germline, CDR1 MDHEN and CDR2 SYDVKM. Trimming took 6 bases from V and 4 from J, leaving 13 bases between them. Written as DNA, the CDR3 is TGTGCCAGCAGCTGGGACTTGCCTTACGAGCAGTACTTC. The encoded protein is CASSWDLPYEQYF.

Turning to this clone: At the DNA level, this CDR3 is encoded by other sequences in the same sample as well. The chain uses TRBV28 and TRBJ2-7, with D unresolved. V was pared by 5 bases and J by 4 bases, with 9 bases between. The CDR3 contains 12 residues. Per the germline V gene, CDR1 is MDHEN and CDR2 is SYDVKM. Here the CDR3 DNA reads TGTGCCAGCAGTCTTCTCACGTACGAGCAGTACTTC. This sequence encodes CASSLLTYEQYF.